This T cell receptor (beta chain) appears in the sequencing data of a study of T cell responses to AZD1222 COVID-19 vaccine. Study information: Pooled together were second doses at about 4 or about 12 weeks. Study observations and caveats: Sampling that yielded the repertoires occurred only after the peak T cell response.

The CDR3 totals 15 residues. CDR1 and CDR2 (germline): SGDLS, YYNGEE. Trimming cost V 0 bases and J 4 bases; bases outside gene matches: 3. Generated by immunoSEQ multiplex PCR, the TCRdb table keeps only in-frame clones and is missing some. The data contain fewer than 100,000 clones, around 90% of them seen just once; the ten biggest clones take up 8% to 9.5%. About this clone itself: Its antigen remains unknown. The sample carries other DNA sequences with the same CDR3.

This sequence joins TRBV9 and TRBJ2-7; 11 nucleotides match TRBD2. This specimen consisted of peripheral blood, obtained on day 0 of AZD1222 vaccination. This TCR derives from an adult in good health. DNA of the CDR3: TGTGCCAGCAGCGTAGGACTAGCGGGGAAGTACGAGCAGTACTTC. This gives the protein CASSVGLAGKYEQYF.